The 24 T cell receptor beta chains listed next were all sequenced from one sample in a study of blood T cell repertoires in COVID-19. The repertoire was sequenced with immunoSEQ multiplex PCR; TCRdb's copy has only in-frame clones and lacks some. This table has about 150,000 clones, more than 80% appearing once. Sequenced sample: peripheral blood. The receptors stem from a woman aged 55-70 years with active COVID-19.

The CDR3, as DNA: TGTGCCAGCAGCCAAGGGACAGGGGGAGTGACTGAAGCTTTCTTT. Its protein is CASSQGTGGVTEAFF. This rearrangement joins TRBV4-2 to TRBJ1-1; 10 bases agree with TRBD1. Germline assignment: CDR1 LGHNA and CDR2 YNFKEQ. The V and J ends lost 1 base and 5 bases, in that order; junction bases with no gene match: 4. CDR3 length: 15 residues.

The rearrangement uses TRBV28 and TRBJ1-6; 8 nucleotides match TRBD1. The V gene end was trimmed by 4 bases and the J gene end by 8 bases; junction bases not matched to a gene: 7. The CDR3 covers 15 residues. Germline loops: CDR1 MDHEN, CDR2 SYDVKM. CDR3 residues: CASSWQGAIYSPLHF. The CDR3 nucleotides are TGTGCCAGCAGTTGGCAGGGGGCAATATATTCACCCCTCCACTTT. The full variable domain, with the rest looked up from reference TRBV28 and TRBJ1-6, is DVKVTQSSRYLVKRTGEKVFLECVQDMDHENMFWYRQDPGLGLRLIYFSYDVKMKEKGDIPEGYSVSREKKERFSLILESASTNQTSMYLCASSWQGAIYSPLHFGNGTRLTVT.

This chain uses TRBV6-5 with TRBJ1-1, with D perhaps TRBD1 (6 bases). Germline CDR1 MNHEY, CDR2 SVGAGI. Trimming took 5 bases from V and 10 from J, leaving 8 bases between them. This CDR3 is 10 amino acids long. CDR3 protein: CASSQGPAFF. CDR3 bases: TGTGCCAGCAGTCAGGGGCCAGCTTTCTTT.

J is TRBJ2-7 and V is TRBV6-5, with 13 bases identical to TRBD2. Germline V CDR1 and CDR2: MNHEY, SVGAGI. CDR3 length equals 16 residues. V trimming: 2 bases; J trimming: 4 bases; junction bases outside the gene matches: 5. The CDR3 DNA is TGTGCCAGCAGTTACGGGGGACTAGCGGGAATTTACGAGCAGTACTTC. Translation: CASSYGGLAGIYEQYF.

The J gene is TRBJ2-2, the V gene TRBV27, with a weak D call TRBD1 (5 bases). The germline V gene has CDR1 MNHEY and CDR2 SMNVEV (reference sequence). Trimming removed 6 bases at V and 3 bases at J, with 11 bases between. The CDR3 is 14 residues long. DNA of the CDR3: TGTGCCAGCAGGCTTCAGGGTTACACCGGGGAGCTGTTTTTT. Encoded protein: CASRLQGYTGELFF.

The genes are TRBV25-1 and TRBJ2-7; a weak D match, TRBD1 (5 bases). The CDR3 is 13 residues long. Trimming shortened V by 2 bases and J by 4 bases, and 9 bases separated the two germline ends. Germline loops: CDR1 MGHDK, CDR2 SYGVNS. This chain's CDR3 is CASSEGARYEQYF. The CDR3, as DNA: TGTGCCAGCAGTGAAGGGGCGCGTTACGAGCAGTACTTC.

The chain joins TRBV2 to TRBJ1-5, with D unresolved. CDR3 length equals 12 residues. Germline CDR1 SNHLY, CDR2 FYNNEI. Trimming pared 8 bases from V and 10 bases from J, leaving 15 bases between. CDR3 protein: CASSRDLDPQHF. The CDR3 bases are TGTGCCAGCTCCAGAGACTTAGACCCCCAGCATTTT.

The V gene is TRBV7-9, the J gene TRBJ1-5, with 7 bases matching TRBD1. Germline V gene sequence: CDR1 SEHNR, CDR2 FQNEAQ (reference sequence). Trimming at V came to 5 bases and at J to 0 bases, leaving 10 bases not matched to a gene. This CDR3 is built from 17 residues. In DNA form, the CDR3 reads TGTGCCAGCAGCCCGATCCGGGACAGTTATAGCAATCAGCCCCAGCATTTT. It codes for CASSPIRDSYSNQPQHF.

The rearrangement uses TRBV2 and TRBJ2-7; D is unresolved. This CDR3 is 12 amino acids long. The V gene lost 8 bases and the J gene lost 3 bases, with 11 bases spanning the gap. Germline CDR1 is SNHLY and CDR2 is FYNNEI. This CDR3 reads CASRRLNYEQYF. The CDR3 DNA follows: TGTGCCAGCCGCAGGTTGAACTACGAGCAGTACTTC.

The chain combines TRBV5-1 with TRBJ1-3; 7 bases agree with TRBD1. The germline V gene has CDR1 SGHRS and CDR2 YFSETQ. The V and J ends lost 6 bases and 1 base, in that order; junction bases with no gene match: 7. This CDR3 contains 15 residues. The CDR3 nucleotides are TGCGCCAGCACCTGGGACAGTTGGTCTGGAAACACCATATATTTT. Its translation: CASTWDSWSGNTIYF.

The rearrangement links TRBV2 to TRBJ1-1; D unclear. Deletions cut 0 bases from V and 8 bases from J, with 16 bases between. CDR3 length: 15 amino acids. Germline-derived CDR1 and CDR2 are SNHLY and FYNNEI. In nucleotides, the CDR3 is TGTGCCAGCAGTGAAGCGCTTCGGCAGCCGGGGGAAGCTTTCTTT. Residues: CASSEALRQPGEAFF.

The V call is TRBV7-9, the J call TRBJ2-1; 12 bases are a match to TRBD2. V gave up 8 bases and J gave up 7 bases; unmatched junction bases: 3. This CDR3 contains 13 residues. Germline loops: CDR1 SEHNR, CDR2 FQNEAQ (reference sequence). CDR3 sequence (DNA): TGTGCCAGCCGACTAGCGGGAGTTAATGAGCAGTTCTTC. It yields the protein CASRLAGVNEQFF.

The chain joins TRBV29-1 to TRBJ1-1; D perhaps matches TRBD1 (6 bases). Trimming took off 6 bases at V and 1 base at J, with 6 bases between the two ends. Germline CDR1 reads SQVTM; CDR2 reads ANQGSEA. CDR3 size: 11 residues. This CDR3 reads CSVRGNTEAFF. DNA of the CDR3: TGCAGCGTCAGGGGGAACACTGAAGCTTTCTTT.

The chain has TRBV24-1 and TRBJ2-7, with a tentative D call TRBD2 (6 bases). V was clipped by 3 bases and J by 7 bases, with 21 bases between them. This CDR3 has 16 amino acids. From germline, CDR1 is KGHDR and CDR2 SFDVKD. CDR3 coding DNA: TGTGCCACCAGTGATAGGCGTGGCGGGGCCTTGAGAGAGCAGTACTTC. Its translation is CATSDRRGGALREQYF.

CDR3 region: CASSPLYLAGAPTDTQYF. The CDR3 bases are TGTGCCAGCAGCCCCTTATATCTAGCGGGAGCCCCCACAGATACGCAGTATTTT. V gene TRBV7-2 combines with J gene TRBJ2-3; the match to TRBD2 covers 10 bases. Per the germline V gene, CDR1 is SGHTA and CDR2 is FQGNSA. V lost 5 bases, J lost 2 bases, and 13 bases stayed unmatched. The CDR3 consists of 18 residues.

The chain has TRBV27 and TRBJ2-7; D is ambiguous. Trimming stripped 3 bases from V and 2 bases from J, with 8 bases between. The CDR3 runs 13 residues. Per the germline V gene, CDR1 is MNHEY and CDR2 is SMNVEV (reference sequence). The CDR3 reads CASSFAETYEQYF. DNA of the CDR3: TGTGCCAGCAGTTTTGCGGAAACCTACGAGCAGTACTTC.

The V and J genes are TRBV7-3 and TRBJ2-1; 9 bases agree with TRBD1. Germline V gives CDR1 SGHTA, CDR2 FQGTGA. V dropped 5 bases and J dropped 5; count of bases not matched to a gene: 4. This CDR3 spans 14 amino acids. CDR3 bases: TGTGCCAGCAGCCAGGGACAGGGTCACAATGAGCAGTTCTTC. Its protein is CASSQGQGHNEQFF.

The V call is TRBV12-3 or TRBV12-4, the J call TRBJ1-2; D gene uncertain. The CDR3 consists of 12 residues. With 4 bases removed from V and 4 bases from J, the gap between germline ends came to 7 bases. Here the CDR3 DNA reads TGTGCCAGCAGTTCCTACAGCTATGGCTACACCTTC. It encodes CASSSYSYGYTF.

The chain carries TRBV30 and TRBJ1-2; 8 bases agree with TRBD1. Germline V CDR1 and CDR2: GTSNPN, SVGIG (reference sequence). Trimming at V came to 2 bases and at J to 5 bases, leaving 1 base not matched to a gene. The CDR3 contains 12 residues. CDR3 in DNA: TGTGCCTGGAGTAGGACAGGGTATGGCTACACCTTC. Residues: CAWSRTGYGYTF.

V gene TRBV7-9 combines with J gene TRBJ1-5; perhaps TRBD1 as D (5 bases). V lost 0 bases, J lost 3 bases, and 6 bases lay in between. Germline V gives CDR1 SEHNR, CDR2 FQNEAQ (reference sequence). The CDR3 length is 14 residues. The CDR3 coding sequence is TGTGCCAGCAGCTTAGCAGGGGCCAATCAGCCCCAGCATTTT. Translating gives CASSLAGANQPQHF.

CDR3 loop: CASSPRTMGETQYF. CDR3 DNA sequence: TGTGCCAGCAGCCCGCGGACAATGGGGGAGACCCAGTACTTC. The V gene is TRBV7-2, the J gene TRBJ2-5, with D maybe TRBD1 (5 bases). This CDR3 spans 14 amino acids. In germline, CDR1 is SGHTA, CDR2 FQGNSA. Trimming removed 5 bases from V and 5 bases from J, with 15 bases in between.

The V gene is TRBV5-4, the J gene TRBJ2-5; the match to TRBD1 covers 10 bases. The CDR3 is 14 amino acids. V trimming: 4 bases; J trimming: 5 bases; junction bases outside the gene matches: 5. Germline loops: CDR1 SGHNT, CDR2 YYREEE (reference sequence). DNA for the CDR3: TGTGCCAGCAGCGGGACAGGGGAGGGGGAGACCCAGTACTTC. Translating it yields CASSGTGEGETQYF. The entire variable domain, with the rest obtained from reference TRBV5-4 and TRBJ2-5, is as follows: ETGVTQSPTHLIKTRGQQVTLRCSSQSGHNTVSWYQQALGQGPQFIFQYYREEENGRGNFPPRFSGLQFPNYSSELNVNALELDDSALYLCASSGTGEGETQYFGPGTRLLVL.

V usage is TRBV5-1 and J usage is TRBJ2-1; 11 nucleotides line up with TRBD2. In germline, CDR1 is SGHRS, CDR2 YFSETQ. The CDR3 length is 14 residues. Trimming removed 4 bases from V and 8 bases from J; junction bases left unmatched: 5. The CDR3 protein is CASSHSGRAYEQFF. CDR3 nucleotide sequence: TGCGCCAGCAGCCATAGCGGGAGGGCTTATGAGCAGTTCTTC.

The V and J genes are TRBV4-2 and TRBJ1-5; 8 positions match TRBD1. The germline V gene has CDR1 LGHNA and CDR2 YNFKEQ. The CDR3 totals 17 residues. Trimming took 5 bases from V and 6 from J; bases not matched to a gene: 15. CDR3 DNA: TGTGCCAGCAGCGTACCGGGGGCAGGGGGCGTTTCTCAGCCCCAGCATTTT. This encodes CASSVPGAGGVSQPQHF.